This TCR beta chain was identified during a study of blood T cell repertoires in COVID-19. Unmatched junction bases numbered 5, after V lost 3 bases and J lost 4 bases. This CDR3 contains 14 residues. Germline assignment: CDR1 SGHNT and CDR2 YYREEE (reference sequence). This clone was seen just once. TCRdb keeps only in-frame clones here, not all; method: immunoSEQ multiplex PCR. The sample includes some 100,000 clones, more than 65% of them seen just once. V gene TRBV5-4 combines with J gene TRBJ1-2; 8 bases are a match to TRBD1. This receptor was taken from a man between 65 and 79 years old with active or convalescent COVID-19. Material for sequencing was peripheral blood. Here the CDR3 reads CASSYGQGSYGYTF. In DNA, the CDR3 is TGTGCCAGCAGCTACGGACAGGGCTCCTATGGCTACACCTTC. Variable domain in full (rest from reference TRBV5-4 and TRBJ1-2): ETGVTQSPTHLIKTRGQQVTLRCSSQSGHNTVSWYQQALGQGPQFIFQYYREEENGRGNFPPRFSGLQFPNYSSELNVNALELDDSALYLCASSYGQGSYGYTFGSGTRLTVV.